One sample yielded the 14 T cell receptor beta chains listed below, sequenced in a study of blood T cell repertoires in COVID-19. Produced via immunoSEQ multiplex PCR; TCRdb's table is partial and in-frame only. Of under 200,000 clones listed, over 60% are singletons. Sequencing was performed on peripheral blood. The receptors derive from a man aged 60 to 75 with acute or convalescent COVID-19.

This clone was seen only a few times. V is TRBV10-2 and J is TRBJ1-2; D is unresolved. CDR3 length equals 15 residues. Trimming removed 4 bases from V and 1 base from J, with 13 bases in between. Germline lookup yields CDR1 WSHSY and CDR2 SAAADI. CDR3 DNA sequence: TGCGCCAGCAGTGGTAAGGCGGGCAGTAACTATGGCTACACCTTC. Translation: CASSGKAGSNYGYTF.

This chain links TRBV7-9 with TRBJ2-3; D is possibly TRBD1 (5 bases). CDR1 is SEHNR and CDR2 is FQNEAQ in the germline V gene (reference sequence). CDR3 length: 17 amino acids. The V end was cut by 1 base, the J end by 2 bases, with 16 bases between. In DNA form, the CDR3 reads TGTGCCAGCAGCTTAGGGATTGGGGCCAGGACCACAGATACGCAGTATTTT. Translation gives CASSLGIGARTTDTQYF.

The chain carries TRBV6-1 and TRBJ1-2, with a tentative D call TRBD1 (6 bases). V was trimmed by 3 bases and J by 0 bases, leaving 8 bases between them. CDR1 is MNHNS, CDR2 SASEGT, per germline. The CDR3 is 14 residues long. As DNA, the CDR3 is TGTGCCAGCAGTGAGCAGGGGTCTAACTATGGCTACACCTTC. Its translation: CASSEQGSNYGYTF.

This chain connects TRBV4-3 to TRBJ1-1, with a tentative D call TRBD1 (6 bases). V lost 3 bases, J lost 2 bases, and 16 bases lay in between. CDR3 length: 16 amino acids. Germline V gene sequence: CDR1 LGHNA, CDR2 YSLEER. CDR3 sequence: CASSHDTGTSNTEAFF. For the CDR3, the DNA is TGCGCCAGCAGCCATGACACCGGGACAAGTAACACTGAAGCTTTCTTT.

In its sample, this clone was seen once. The chain carries TRBV28 and TRBJ2-3; D uncertain. The CDR3 is 14 amino acids. Germline CDR1 and CDR2: MDHEN and SYDVKM. V was shortened by 9 bases and J by 0 bases, with 13 bases between the two germline ends. The CDR3 region is CASKKLGSTDTQYF. The DNA of the CDR3 is TGTGCCAGTAAAAAGCTCGGGAGCACAGATACGCAGTATTTT.

This clone is a singleton in its sample. This sequence joins TRBV3-1 (or the pseudogene TRBV3-2) and TRBJ1-4, with 7 bases fitting TRBD1. V was pared by 4 bases and J by 5 bases, with 7 bases of the junction left unmatched. Germline V gives CDR1 LGHDT, CDR2 YNNKEL (reference sequence). The CDR3 consists of 15 residues. This CDR3 reads CASSPGEGANEKLFF. CDR3 nucleotides: TGTGCCAGCAGCCCGGGAGAGGGGGCGAATGAAAAACTGTTTTTT.

The chain uses TRBV7-2 and TRBJ1-5, with 7 bases matching TRBD1. The CDR3 extends over 16 amino acids. Looked up from germline, CDR1 is SGHTA and CDR2 is FQGNSA. J gave up 1 base and V 0 bases, and 3 bases lay outside the gene matches. This CDR3 is CASSLARQGSNQPQHF. In DNA form, the CDR3 reads TGTGCCAGCAGCTTAGCGAGACAGGGAAGCAATCAGCCCCAGCATTTT.

J is TRBJ2-1 and V is TRBV12-3 or TRBV12-4, with TRBD1 as a possible D gene (5 bases). V was trimmed by 6 bases and J by 6 bases, leaving 9 bases between them. The CDR3 has 12 residues. The CDR3: CASRPTGNEQFF. For the CDR3, the DNA is TGTGCCAGCAGGCCTACAGGCAATGAGCAGTTCTTC.

V usage is TRBV4-1 and J usage is TRBJ1-1; 8 bases are a match to TRBD1. J lost 0 bases, V lost 4 bases, and 4 bases had no gene match. The CDR3 loop spans 15 amino acids. Germline V lookup: CDR1 MGHRA, CDR2 YSYEKL. The CDR3 here is CASSLPGQVNTEAFF. The CDR3 DNA is TGCGCCAGCAGCCTACCGGGACAGGTGAACACTGAAGCTTTCTTT.

This clone was picked up one time. The gene calls are TRBV19 and TRBJ1-2, with D possibly being TRBD1 (6 bases). Trimming took off 6 bases at V and 4 bases at J, with 15 bases between the two ends. The CDR3 is 14 amino acids. CDR1 LNHDA and CDR2 SQIVND come from the germline V gene (reference sequence). CDR3: CASRDHRVGYGYTF. The CDR3 region has the DNA TGTGCCAGTAGAGACCACAGGGTCGGCTATGGCTACACCTTC. The full variable domain, in which reference TRBV19 and TRBJ1-2 provide the parts outside the CDR3, is DGGITQSPKYLFRKEGQNVTLSCEQNLNHDAMYWYRQDPGQGLRLIYYSQIVNDFQKGDIAEGYSVSREKKESFPLTVTSAQKNPTAFYLCASRDHRVGYGYTFGSGTRLTVV.

The chain combines TRBV11-2 with TRBJ2-2; D unresolved. Trimming removed 3 bases from V and 2 bases from J, with 7 bases in between. This CDR3 spans 14 amino acids. Per germline, CDR1 SGHAT and CDR2 FQNNGV. The CDR3 here is CASSLNTNTGELFF. The CDR3 nucleotides are TGTGCCAGCAGCTTGAATACAAACACCGGGGAGCTGTTTTTT.

The rearrangement uses TRBV5-4 and TRBJ2-5, with D possibly TRBD1 on 6 matching bases. Trimming stripped 0 bases from V and 0 bases from J, with 12 bases between. This CDR3 is built from 16 residues. Germline V lookup: CDR1 SGHNT, CDR2 YYREEE (reference sequence). CDR3 loop: CASSLGATGYQETQYF. The CDR3 nucleotides are TGTGCCAGCAGCTTGGGAGCGACAGGTTACCAAGAGACCCAGTACTTC.

This rearrangement joins TRBV12-5 to TRBJ1-5, with 7 bases identical to TRBD1. The germline V gene encodes CDR1 LGHNT and CDR2 FRNRAP. The CDR3 runs 15 residues. The trim removed 1 base at V and 7 bases at J, leaving 7 bases unmatched. The CDR3 is CASGLDRGSGQPQHF. CDR3 sequence (DNA): TGTGCTAGTGGTTTGGACAGGGGATCGGGCCAGCCCCAGCATTTT.

The chain is built from TRBV4-1 and TRBJ1-6; D is unresolved. The germline gives CDR1 MGHRA, CDR2 YSYEKL. This CDR3 spans 16 amino acids. V was trimmed by 0 bases and J by 1 base, leaving 7 bases between them. The CDR3 spells CASSQDQESYNSPLHF. CDR3 coding DNA: TGCGCCAGCAGCCAAGATCAGGAATCCTATAATTCACCCCTCCACTTT.